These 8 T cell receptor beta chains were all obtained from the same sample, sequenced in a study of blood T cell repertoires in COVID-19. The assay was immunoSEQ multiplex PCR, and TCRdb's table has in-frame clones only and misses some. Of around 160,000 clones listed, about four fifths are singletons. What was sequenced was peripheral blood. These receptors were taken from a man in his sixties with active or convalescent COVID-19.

CDR3 region: CASRRTGTYEQYF. In DNA, the CDR3 is TGTGCCAGTAGAAGGACAGGTACCTACGAGCAGTACTTC. The J gene is TRBJ2-7, the V gene TRBV19, with 7 bases matching TRBD1. In germline, CDR1 is LNHDA, CDR2 SQIVND (reference sequence). Trimming removed 6 bases from V and 2 bases from J; junction bases left unmatched: 4. The CDR3 is made up of 13 amino acids.

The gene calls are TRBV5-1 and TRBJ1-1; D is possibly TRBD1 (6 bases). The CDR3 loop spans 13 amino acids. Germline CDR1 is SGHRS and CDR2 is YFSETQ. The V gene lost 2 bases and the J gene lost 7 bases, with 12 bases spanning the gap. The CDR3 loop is CASSFVQGNEAFF. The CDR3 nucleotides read TGCGCCAGCAGCTTCGTACAGGGAAATGAAGCTTTCTTT.

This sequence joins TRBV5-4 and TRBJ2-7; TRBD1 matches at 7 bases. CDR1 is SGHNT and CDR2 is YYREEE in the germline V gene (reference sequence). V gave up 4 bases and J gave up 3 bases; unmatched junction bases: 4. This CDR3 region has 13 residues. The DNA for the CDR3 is TGTGCCAGCAGCGCCGACAGGGACTACGAGCAGTACTTC. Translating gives CASSADRDYEQYF.

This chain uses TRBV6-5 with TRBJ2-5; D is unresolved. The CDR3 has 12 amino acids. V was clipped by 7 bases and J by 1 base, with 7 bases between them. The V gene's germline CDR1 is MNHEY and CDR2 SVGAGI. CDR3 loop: CASTPIQETQYF. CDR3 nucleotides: TGTGCCAGCACCCCTATCCAAGAGACCCAGTACTTC.

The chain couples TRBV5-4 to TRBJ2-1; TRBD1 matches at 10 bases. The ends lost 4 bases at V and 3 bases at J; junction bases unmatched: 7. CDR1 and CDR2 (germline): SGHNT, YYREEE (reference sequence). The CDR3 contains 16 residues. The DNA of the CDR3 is TGTGCCAGCAGCAGCCGGGACAGGGGTATCTACAATGAGCAGTTCTTC. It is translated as CASSSRDRGIYNEQFF.

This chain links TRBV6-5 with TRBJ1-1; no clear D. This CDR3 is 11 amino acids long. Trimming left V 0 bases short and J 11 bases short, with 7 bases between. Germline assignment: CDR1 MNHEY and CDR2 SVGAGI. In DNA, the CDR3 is TGTGCCAGCAGTTACTCCTCGGTCGCTTTCTTT. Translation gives CASSYSSVAFF.

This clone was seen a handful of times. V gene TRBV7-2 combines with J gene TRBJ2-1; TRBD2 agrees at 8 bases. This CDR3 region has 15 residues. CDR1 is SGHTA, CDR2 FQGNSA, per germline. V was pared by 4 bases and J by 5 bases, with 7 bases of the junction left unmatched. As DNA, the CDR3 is TGTGCCAGCAGCTGGCTGGCGGGGGGCAACAATGAGCAGTTCTTC. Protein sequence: CASSWLAGGNNEQFF.

The CDR3 reads CSASGAGVRQFF. CDR3 coding DNA: TGCAGCGCCTCAGGGGCCGGGGTACGGCAGTTCTTC. The rearrangement uses TRBV29-1 and TRBJ2-1, with D possibly matching TRBD1 (6 bases). The ends were cut back, 7 bases at V and 12 bases at J, with 19 bases in the middle. This CDR3 comprises 12 residues. Germline V gene sequence: CDR1 SQVTM, CDR2 ANQGSEA.